Presented here are 6 T cell receptor beta chains from one specimen sequenced in a study of early T cells in non-severe SARS-CoV-2 infection. MiXCR, run by TCRdb on the 5' RACE reads, gives a single entry per CDR3 protein. This table has about 71,000 distinct CDR3 sequences, under 15% appearing once. The starting material was whole blood, obtained at baseline. The receptor set was obtained from an adult who was a healthcare worker with PCR-confirmed SARS-CoV-2 infection or an uninfected control (not recorded which).

The rearrangement links TRBV11-1 to TRBJ2-5, with 7 bases identical to TRBD2. This CDR3 is built from 16 residues. From germline, CDR1 is SGHAT and CDR2 FQDESV (reference sequence). The V segment lost 6 bases and the J segment 5 bases; nucleotides outside the gene matches: 15. The CDR3 protein is CASSPPRDYVVETQYF. DNA for the CDR3: TGTGCCAGCAGTCCTCCCCGGGACTATGTGGTTGAGACCCAGTACTTC. The full variable domain, completed using reference TRBV11-1 and TRBJ2-5, is EAEVAQSPRYKITEKSQAVAFWCDPISGHATLYWYRQILGQGPELLVQFQDESVVDDSQLPKDRFSAERLKGVDSTLKIQPAELGDSAMYLCASSPPRDYVVETQYFGPGTRLLVL.

In its sample, this clonotype was seen a few times. The CDR3 nucleotides are TGTGCCAGCAGCTTGAAAAGGGCCCAAAACACCGGGGAGCTGTTTTTT. Residues: CASSLKRAQNTGELFF. The V gene is TRBV5-5, the J gene TRBJ2-2; D is uncertain. Germline V gene sequence: CDR1 SGHKS, CDR2 YYEKEE (reference sequence). V was cut by 1 base and J by 2 bases, with 12 bases left in between. The CDR3 extends over 16 amino acids.

This clonotype was observed a handful of times. A much larger clonotype is one base distant, so this may be a read error. V is TRBV9 and J is TRBJ2-5; D unclear. The CDR3 spans 11 residues. Trimming stripped 0 bases from V and 3 bases from J, with 0 bases between. Looked up from germline, CDR1 is SGDLS and CDR2 is YYNGEE. DNA for the CDR3: TGTGCCAGCAGCGTAGAAGAGACCCAGTACTTC. Amino acid sequence: CASSVEETQYF.

A single count supports this clonotype. The V gene is TRBV9, the J gene TRBJ2-5; tentatively, D is TRBD2 (7 bases). This CDR3 has 15 amino acids. Germline-derived CDR1 and CDR2 are SGDLS and YYNGEE. V was cut by 4 bases and J by 5 bases, with 18 bases left in between. CDR3 bases: TGTGCCAGCAGCCCTACCGGGGGGCAGGTGGAGACCCAGTACTTC. This encodes CASSPTGGQVETQYF.

This clonotype was detected ten times or more. The rearrangement links TRBV7-8 to TRBJ1-4, with 7 positions matching TRBD1. Germline V gene sequence: CDR1 SGHVS, CDR2 FQNEAQ. The CDR3 length is 19 residues. V shed 5 bases and J 4 bases; nucleotides not matched to a gene: 19. The CDR3 spells CASSPMGRTTGQLNEKLFF. CDR3 bases: TGTGCCAGCAGCCCAATGGGTCGGACTACGGGACAGCTTAATGAAAAACTGTTTTTT.

This chain links TRBV6-2 or TRBV6-3 with TRBJ2-3; 8 bases align to TRBD2. The CDR3 runs to 17 residues. From germline, CDR1 is MNHEY and CDR2 SVGEGT. V was clipped by 0 bases and J by 2 bases; unmatched bases: 7. The CDR3: CASSYSELAVNTDTQYF. In nucleotides, the CDR3 is TGTGCCAGCAGTTACTCTGAACTAGCGGTGAACACAGATACGCAGTATTTT.